The 16 T cell receptor beta chains below were found in one sample sequenced in a study of blood T cells in healthy people across ages. Through a sample-barcoded 5' primer and a J-beta primer mix, a second PCR was run for roughly 6 to 11 cycles. TCRdb re-called the 5' RACE reads through MiXCR, storing one row per CDR3 protein. There are roughly 700,000 distinct CDR3 sequences in the sample; 45% to 50% occur only once, and roughly 34% lies in the top ten. Specimen: blood. These receptor sequences come from a woman aged 55-70 years in good health.

The CDR3 coding sequence is TGTGCCAGCAGCGGCAGGGAATCTCGAACTGAAGAAGCTTTCTTT. Amino acid sequence: CASSGRESRTEEAFF. The chain combines TRBV9 with TRBJ1-1; D may be TRBD1 (5 bases). CDR1 and CDR2 from the germline V gene are SGDLS and YYNGEE. The CDR3 is 15 amino acids. Trimming removed 3 bases at V and 8 bases at J, with 20 bases between.

In this sample, this clonotype turned up a few times. The rearrangement uses TRBV7-2 and TRBJ2-4; 7 nucleotides align to TRBD1. V shed 5 bases and J 9 bases; nucleotides not matched to a gene: 13. In germline, CDR1 is SGHTA, CDR2 FQGNSA. This CDR3 spans 15 amino acids. This chain's CDR3 is CASSPSRTGDSIQYF. CDR3 DNA: TGTGCCAGCAGCCCGAGCCGAACAGGGGACAGCATTCAGTACTTC. The full variable domain, rest sourced from reference TRBV7-2 and TRBJ2-4, is GAGVSQSPSNKVTEKGKDVELRCDPISGHTALYWYRQSLGQGLEFLIYFQGNSAPDKSGLPSDRFSAERTGGSVSTLTIQRTQQEDSAVYLCASSPSRTGDSIQYFGAGTRLSVL.

The chain carries TRBV4-2 and TRBJ2-1, with no clear D. Germline CDR1 is LGHNA and CDR2 is YNFKEQ. The CDR3 is made up of 18 amino acids. V lost 0 bases, J lost 4 bases, and 19 bases lay in between. The DNA for the CDR3 is TGTGCCAGCAGCCAAGACAGGTGGACCGAGCCGGCTTACAATGAGCAGTTCTTC. It encodes CASSQDRWTEPAYNEQFF.

V is TRBV20-1 and J is TRBJ2-4; maybe TRBD2 (5 bases). The J call is doubtful: the DNA matches TRBJ2-5 better. CDR1 DFQATT and CDR2 SNEGSKA come from the germline V gene (reference sequence). The CDR3 runs 15 residues. This CDR3 reads CSARDHRGNPETQYF. In nucleotides, the CDR3 is TGCAGTGCTAGAGATCACCGGGGAAACCCAGAGACCCAGTACTTC.

The table lists this clonotype with a count of one. This chain connects TRBV6-2 or TRBV6-3 to TRBJ2-5; possibly TRBD1 or TRBD2 for D (7 bases each). The CDR3 contains 15 residues. The germline V gene has CDR1 MNHEY and CDR2 SVGEGT. Trimming cost V 6 bases and J 1 base, with 15 bases left between them. CDR3 sequence: CASRPQGEGQETQYF. The DNA for the CDR3 is TGTGCCAGCAGACCCCAGGGGGAGGGCCAAGAGACCCAGTACTTC.

V usage is TRBV5-5 and J usage is TRBJ1-1; maybe TRBD1 (6 bases). The ends were cut back, 0 bases at V and 5 bases at J, with 14 bases in the middle. The CDR3 totals 15 residues. The germline V gene encodes CDR1 SGHKS and CDR2 YYEKEE (reference sequence). CDR3 DNA sequence: TGTGCCAGCAGCTTGGTTGAGGGGGTTAAAACTGAAGCTTTCTTT. It encodes CASSLVEGVKTEAFF.

The V call is TRBV29-1, the J call TRBJ2-2, with 12 nucleotides matching TRBD1. The CDR3 consists of 15 residues. V trimming: 7 bases; J trimming: 0 bases; junction bases outside the gene matches: 3. Germline loops: CDR1 SQVTM, CDR2 ANQGSEA. This CDR3 is CSAGTGGANTGELFF. The CDR3 DNA sequence: TGCAGCGCCGGGACAGGGGGCGCGAACACCGGGGAGCTGTTTTTT.

The V gene is TRBV12-3 or TRBV12-4, the J gene TRBJ2-5; no reliable D call. Trimming cost V 6 bases and J 4 bases, with 12 bases left between them. The CDR3 has 13 residues. The CDR3 region is CASSPLEGETQYF. The CDR3 bases are TGTGCCAGCAGCCCCCTTGAAGGAGAGACCCAGTACTTC.

This sequence joins TRBV7-9 and TRBJ1-2; D gene uncertain. The germline V gene has CDR1 SEHNR and CDR2 FQNEAQ (reference sequence). V shed 5 bases and J shed 8 bases, with 18 bases lying between them. This CDR3 is 14 amino acids long. CDR3 DNA: TGTGCCAGCAGCCGCGACACCGGGCCCCAGGGCTACACCTTC. Translation gives CASSRDTGPQGYTF. Full variable domain (outside the CDR3, taken from reference TRBV7-9 and TRBJ1-2): DTGVSQNPRHKITKRGQNVTFRCDPISEHNRLYWYRQTLGQGPEFLTYFQNEAQLEKSRLLSDRFSAERPKGSFSTLEIQRTEQGDSAMYLCASSRDTGPQGYTFGSGTRLTVV.

The rearrangement joins TRBV4-2 to TRBJ2-1; D is possibly TRBD1 (6 bases). Germline loops: CDR1 LGHNA, CDR2 YNFKEQ. The CDR3 contains 12 residues. V lost 8 bases and J lost 4, with 9 bases in between. CDR3 sequence (DNA): TGTGCCAGCCGAGGGACATACAATGAGCAGTTCTTC. Protein sequence: CASRGTYNEQFF.

As regards this clonotype: The junction shows a germline mismatch at one end, possibly a read error. This CDR3 reads CSVGAGLNERLFF. The DNA for the CDR3 is TGCAGCGTTGGGGCTGGGTTAAATGAAAGACTGTTTTTT. The rearrangement links TRBV29-1 to TRBJ1-4; D not certain. Germline V lookup: CDR1 SQVTM, CDR2 ANQGSEA. The CDR3 is 13 amino acids.

This clonotype was seen a handful of times. The V gene is TRBV5-1, the J gene TRBJ1-1, with 9 bases lining up with TRBD1. The CDR3 has 14 residues. V lost 4 bases to trimming and J lost 6 bases; unmatched junction nucleotides: 7. Germline V gene lookup returns CDR1 SGHRS and CDR2 YFSETQ. The CDR3 DNA follows: TGCGCCAGCAGCCACCGGACAGGGGAGGCTGAAGCTTTCTTT. Its protein is CASSHRTGEAEAFF.

A single count supports this clonotype. The chain has TRBV3-1 and TRBJ1-1, with TRBD1 as a possible D gene (5 bases). This CDR3 comprises 14 residues. Germline loops: CDR1 LGHDT, CDR2 YNNKEL (reference sequence). V dropped 1 base and J dropped 8 bases, with 14 bases sitting between them. CDR3 in DNA: TGTGCCAGCAGCCAAGTTCTTGACAGAACCGAAGCTTTCTTT. It codes for CASSQVLDRTEAFF.

V gene TRBV5-1 combines with J gene TRBJ2-4; 7 nucleotides agree with TRBD2. The end of the DNA aligns better with TRBJ2-5, so the J call may be wrong. The CDR3 length is 14 residues. Germline V gives CDR1 SGHRS, CDR2 YFSETQ. Here the CDR3 DNA reads TGCGCCAGCAGCCCTGAAAGCGGGAAAGAGACCCAGTACTTC. It is translated as CASSPESGKETQYF.

This clonotype was observed a few times. The rearrangement links TRBV5-1 to TRBJ2-7; a weak D match, TRBD1 (6 bases). V gave up 5 bases and J gave up 3 bases, with 18 bases separating them. CDR3 length equals 15 residues. Germline V gene sequence: CDR1 SGHRS, CDR2 YFSETQ. The CDR3 loop is CASSHGDRLGYEQYF. CDR3 nucleotide sequence: TGCGCCAGCAGTCACGGCGACAGGCTGGGCTACGAGCAGTACTTC.

Regarding this clonotype: A much larger clone differs from this one at a single base, so this may be a read error. This chain joins TRBV20-1 and TRBJ2-1; TRBD2 matches at 7 bases. V trimming: 0 bases; J trimming: 3 bases; junction bases outside the gene matches: 2. The CDR3 loop spans 14 amino acids. CDR1 DFQATT and CDR2 SNEGSKA come from the germline V gene (reference sequence). This CDR3 is CSARDPGGYNEQFF. For the CDR3, the DNA is TGCAGTGCTAGAGATCCGGGAGGCTACAATGAGCAGTTCTTC.